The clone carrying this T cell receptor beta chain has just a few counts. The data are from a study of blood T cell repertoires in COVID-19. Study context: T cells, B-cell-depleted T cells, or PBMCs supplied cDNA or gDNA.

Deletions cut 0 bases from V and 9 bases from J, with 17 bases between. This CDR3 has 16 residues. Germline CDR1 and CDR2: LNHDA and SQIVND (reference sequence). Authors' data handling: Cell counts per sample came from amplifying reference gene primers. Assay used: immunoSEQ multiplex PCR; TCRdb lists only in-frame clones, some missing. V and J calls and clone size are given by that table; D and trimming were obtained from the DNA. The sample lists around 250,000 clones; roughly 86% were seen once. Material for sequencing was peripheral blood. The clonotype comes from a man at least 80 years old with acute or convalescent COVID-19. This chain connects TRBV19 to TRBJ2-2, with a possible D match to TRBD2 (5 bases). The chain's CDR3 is CASSIDGGSGIRELFF. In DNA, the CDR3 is TGTGCCAGTAGTATAGATGGCGGGTCGGGTATCAGGGAGCTGTTTTTT.